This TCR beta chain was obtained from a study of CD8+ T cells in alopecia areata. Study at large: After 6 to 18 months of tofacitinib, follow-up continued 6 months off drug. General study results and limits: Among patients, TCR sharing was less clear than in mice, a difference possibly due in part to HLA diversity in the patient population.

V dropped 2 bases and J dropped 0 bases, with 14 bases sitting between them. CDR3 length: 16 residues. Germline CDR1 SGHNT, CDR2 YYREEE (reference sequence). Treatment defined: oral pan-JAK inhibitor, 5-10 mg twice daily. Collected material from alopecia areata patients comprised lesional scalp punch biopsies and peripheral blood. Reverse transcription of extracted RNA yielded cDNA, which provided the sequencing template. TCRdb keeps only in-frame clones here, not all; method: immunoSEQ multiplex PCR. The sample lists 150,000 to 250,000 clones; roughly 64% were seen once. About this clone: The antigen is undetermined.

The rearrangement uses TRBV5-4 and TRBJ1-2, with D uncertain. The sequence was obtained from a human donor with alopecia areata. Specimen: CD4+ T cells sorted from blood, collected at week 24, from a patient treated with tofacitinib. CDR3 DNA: TGTGCCAGCAGCTTTGGTTCACACTCTACTAACTATGGCTACACCTTC. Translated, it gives CASSFGSHSTNYGYTF.